A single sample is the source of the 15 T cell receptor beta chains below, sequenced in a study of cytomegalovirus exposure and HLA in healthy donors. The PCR employed 60 Vbeta primers together with 13 Jbeta primers. Assay: immunoSEQ multiplex PCR; the TCRdb copy retains only in-frame clones and omits some. The sample has about 120,000 clones; about 71% are singletons. Sequences were obtained from PBMCs. The receptors here all came from a woman aged 45-65 years in good health and CMV-seronegative.

The chain carries TRBV6-4 and TRBJ1-4; a weak D match, TRBD1 (6 bases). Trimming took 10 bases from V and 2 from J, leaving 17 bases between them. The CDR3 contains 15 residues. Germline V gives CDR1 MRHNA, CDR2 SNTAGT. This chain's CDR3 is CATPRGASTNEKLFF. The CDR3 DNA reads as TGTGCCACCCCCCGGGGGGCTAGTACTAATGAAAAACTGTTTTTT.

This chain links TRBV7-2 with TRBJ2-5; the match to TRBD1 covers 7 bases. J gave up 4 bases and V 1 base, and 6 bases lay outside the gene matches. CDR1 SGHTA and CDR2 FQGNSA come from the germline V gene. CDR3 length equals 15 residues. The CDR3 DNA is TGTGCCAGCAGCTTAGTCCGACAGGGTGGAGAGACCCAGTACTTC. It specifies CASSLVRQGGETQYF. The entire variable domain, with the rest obtained from reference TRBV7-2 and TRBJ2-5, is as follows: GAGVSQSPSNKVTEKGKDVELRCDPISGHTALYWYRQSLGQGLEFLIYFQGNSAPDKSGLPSDRFSAERTGGSVSTLTIQRTQQEDSAVYLCASSLVRQGGETQYFGPGTRLLVL.

V is TRBV30 and J is TRBJ1-5; D uncertain. This CDR3 contains 14 residues. The V end lost 0 bases, the J end lost 0 bases, and 6 bases lay between the germline ends. CDR1 and CDR2 (germline): GTSNPN, SVGIG (reference sequence). CDR3 region: CAWSVTSSNQPQHF. The CDR3 DNA sequence: TGTGCCTGGAGTGTGACATCTAGCAATCAGCCCCAGCATTTT.

This clone has a handful of counts. The chain links TRBV28 to TRBJ1-4; D ambiguous. Per germline, CDR1 MDHEN and CDR2 SYDVKM. V lost 7 bases and J lost 7, with 22 bases in between. This CDR3 comprises 16 residues. The CDR3 nucleotides are TGTGCCAGCACCTTTAGTTTCGGGGAGGGCGGTGAAAAACTGTTTTTT. It translates to CASTFSFGEGGEKLFF. Drawing the rest from reference TRBV28 and TRBJ1-4, the complete variable domain is DVKVTQSSRYLVKRTGEKVFLECVQDMDHENMFWYRQDPGLGLRLIYFSYDVKMKEKGDIPEGYSVSREKKERFSLILESASTNQTSMYLCASTFSFGEGGEKLFFGSGTQLSVL.

The chain joins TRBV9 to TRBJ2-5, with TRBD2 matching over 8 bases. Losses at the gene ends were 4 bases for V and 5 bases for J; bases not matched to a gene: 10. The CDR3 loop spans 15 amino acids. Per the germline V gene, CDR1 is SGDLS and CDR2 is YYNGEE. CDR3 DNA sequence: TGTGCCAGCAGCCCCGGAGCGGGAGCAGAGGAGACCCAGTACTTC. This gives the protein CASSPGAGAEETQYF.

A few counts support this clone. The chain uses TRBV28 and TRBJ1-2, with D possibly TRBD1 on 5 matching bases. V was pared by 3 bases and J by 6 bases, with 14 bases between. The CDR3 totals 14 residues. Germline V CDR1 and CDR2: MDHEN, SYDVKM. The CDR3 region is CASSLAGNGNGYTF. CDR3 coding DNA: TGTGCCAGCAGTTTGGCAGGGAATGGGAATGGCTACACCTTC.

The DNA for the CDR3 is TGTGCCGTTAGTCGGACAGGCCGATTAGGGGATACGCAGTATTTT. Its protein is CAVSRTGRLGDTQYF. This chain links TRBV19 with TRBJ2-3; 7 bases map to TRBD1. Trimming took 11 bases from V and 6 from J; bases not matched to a gene: 17. The CDR3 contains 15 residues. The germline V gene encodes CDR1 LNHDA and CDR2 SQIVND (reference sequence).

This chain connects TRBV7-8 to TRBJ2-6; D uncertain. Trimming stripped 1 base from V and 0 bases from J, with 7 bases between. The germline V gene has CDR1 SGHVS and CDR2 FQNEAQ. The CDR3 extends over 16 amino acids. The CDR3 bases are TGTGCCAGCAGCTTAGGAGCCTACTCTGGGGCCAACGTCCTGACTTTC. Translation gives CASSLGAYSGANVLTF.

V gene TRBV2 combines with J gene TRBJ1-5; D unresolved. This CDR3 region has 13 residues. Germline values: CDR1 SNHLY, CDR2 FYNNEI. V dropped 4 bases and J dropped 3 bases, with 7 bases sitting between them. The CDR3 DNA reads as TGTGCCAGCAGTGGAGAAGTCAATCAGCCCCAGCATTTT. This sequence encodes CASSGEVNQPQHF.

V and J are TRBV4-2 and TRBJ2-5; D possibly corresponds to TRBD2 (5 bases). V was shortened by 2 bases and J by 5 bases, with 9 bases between the two germline ends. The CDR3 has 13 residues. Germline V gives CDR1 LGHNA, CDR2 YNFKEQ. CDR3 bases: TGTGCCAGCAGCCAATCAGGAGGTGAGACCCAGTACTTC. Protein product: CASSQSGGETQYF.

The V and J genes are TRBV28 and TRBJ2-1; a weak D match, TRBD2 (6 bases). The germline V gene has CDR1 MDHEN and CDR2 SYDVKM. V lost 2 bases and J lost 5, with 10 bases in between. The CDR3 sequence is 14 residues long. For the CDR3, the DNA is TGTGCCAGCAGTTTAAGGAGGGCCCACAATGAGCAGTTCTTC. As protein: CASSLRRAHNEQFF.

The V gene is TRBV7-9, the J gene TRBJ2-3; D gene uncertain. The V gene's germline CDR1 is SEHNR and CDR2 FQNEAQ (reference sequence). This CDR3 is 11 amino acids long. Trimming cost V 5 bases and J 6 bases, with 6 bases left between them. Written as DNA, the CDR3 is TGTGCCAGCAGCCCCCTCGATACGCAGTATTTT. It yields the protein CASSPLDTQYF.

This clone was seen a few times. The chain couples TRBV6-5 to TRBJ2-7; the match to TRBD2 covers 7 bases. The CDR3 consists of 14 residues. Germline loops: CDR1 MNHEY, CDR2 SVGAGI. The junction had 6 bases not matched to a gene; V was cut back by 5 bases and J by 2 bases. CDR3 DNA sequence: TGTGCCAGCAGTACCGGGAGGATCCCCTACGAGCAGTACTTC. It yields the protein CASSTGRIPYEQYF.

The CDR3 reads CASSQGLAGVIETQYF. CDR3 coding DNA: TGCGCCAGCAGCCAAGGGCTAGCGGGAGTAATTGAGACCCAGTACTTC. V usage is TRBV4-1 and J usage is TRBJ2-5; TRBD2 aligns across 10 bases. This CDR3 contains 16 residues. Trimming at V came to 1 base and at J to 5 bases, leaving 7 bases not matched to a gene. From germline, CDR1 is MGHRA and CDR2 YSYEKL.

The V gene is TRBV7-9, the J gene TRBJ2-5; 13 bases line up with TRBD2. The DNA matches TRBJ2-7 better at its end, which makes the J call doubtful. There are 15 residues in the CDR3. Per germline, CDR1 SEHNR and CDR2 FQNEAQ (reference sequence). The CDR3: CASSMGLAGKYEQYF. In DNA, the CDR3 is TGTGCCAGCAGCATGGGACTAGCGGGAAAGTACGAGCAGTACTTC.